These 29 T cell receptor beta chains originate from one sample sequenced in a study of cytomegalovirus exposure and HLA in healthy donors. Vbeta (60) and Jbeta (13) primers were used in the PCR. TCRdb's copy holds only in-frame clones and misses some; the assay was immunoSEQ multiplex PCR. The sample totals under 50,000 clones. The sequencing input was PBMCs. All receptors come from a male donor in good health and CMV-seronegative.

The V call is TRBV9, the J call TRBJ1-1, with D possibly matching TRBD1 (5 bases). CDR3 length: 13 residues. Germline V gene lookup returns CDR1 SGDLS and CDR2 YYNGEE. V lost 0 bases to trimming and J lost 5 bases, with 8 bases between them. CDR3 region: CASSVEGKTEAFF. CDR3 sequence (DNA): TGTGCCAGCAGCGTAGAGGGGAAGACTGAAGCTTTCTTT.

This rearrangement joins TRBV18 to TRBJ2-2, with 8 bases aligning to TRBD2. Germline CDR1 is KGHSH and CDR2 is LQKENI. Losses at the gene ends were 2 bases for V and 10 bases for J; bases not matched to a gene: 12. The length of the CDR3 is 16 residues. As DNA, the CDR3 is TGTGCCAGCTCACCAAGATCCGGGACTAGTATCGAGGAGCTGTTTTTT. It specifies CASSPRSGTSIEELFF.

The J gene is TRBJ2-4, the V gene TRBV12-2; the table's D call TRBD1 went unverified against the DNA. TRBV12-2 represents a pseudogene. CDR3 length: 16 residues. The CDR3 here is CASRLKQGSAKNIQYF. The CDR3 DNA reads as TGTGCAAGTCGCTTAAAACAGGGGAGCGCCAAAAACATTCAGTACTTC.

V and J are TRBV30 and TRBJ2-5; TRBD2 agrees at 11 bases. The V gene end was trimmed by 5 bases and the J gene end by 5 bases; junction bases not matched to a gene: 10. Per the germline V gene, CDR1 is GTSNPN and CDR2 is SVGIG (reference sequence). The CDR3 contains 15 residues. Here the CDR3 reads CAWLISGGAGETQYF. The CDR3 nucleotides read TGTGCCTGGCTAATTAGCGGGGGGGCCGGGGAGACCCAGTACTTC.

This chain uses TRBV18 with TRBJ1-1, with a possible D match to TRBD1 (5 bases). The CDR3 length is 14 residues. The V end was cut by 0 bases, the J end by 7 bases, with 12 bases between. CDR1 is KGHSH, CDR2 LQKENI, per germline. The CDR3 bases are TGTGCCAGCTCACCACCGGGGCAGGGCAGTGAAGCTTTCTTT. Translation: CASSPPGQGSEAFF. Drawing the rest from reference TRBV18 and TRBJ1-1, the complete variable domain is NAGVMQNPRHLVRRRGQEARLRCSPMKGHSHVYWYRQLPEEGLKFMVYLQKENIIDESGMPKERFSAEFPKEGPSILRIQQVVRGDSAAYFCASSPPGQGSEAFFGQGTRLTVV.

The CDR3 loop reads CASSSTLRAINTEAFF. The DNA for the CDR3 is TGTGCCAGCAGCTCGACCCTAAGAGCGATAAACACTGAAGCTTTCTTT. The genes are TRBV5-6 and TRBJ1-1, with D hard to call. V was trimmed by 3 bases and J by 2 bases, leaving 17 bases between them. CDR3 length equals 16 residues. Germline-derived CDR1 and CDR2 are SGHDT and YYEEEE.

The chain is built from TRBV5-5 and TRBJ1-1; unclear D gene. Deletions cut 0 bases from V and 8 bases from J, with 11 bases between. The CDR3 covers 13 residues. Germline V gene lookup returns CDR1 SGHKS and CDR2 YYEKEE (reference sequence). This CDR3 reads CASSLAVAWEAFF. In nucleotides, the CDR3 is TGTGCCAGCAGCTTGGCCGTCGCGTGGGAAGCTTTCTTT.

The V and J genes are TRBV19 and TRBJ1-1, with a tentative D call TRBD1 (5 bases). V was pared by 2 bases and J by 7 bases, with 11 bases between. The CDR3 contains 13 residues. Germline CDR1 LNHDA, CDR2 SQIVND (reference sequence). CDR3 loop: CASSIKETDEAFF. In DNA form, the CDR3 reads TGTGCCAGTAGTATAAAGGAGACAGATGAAGCTTTCTTT.

This chain joins TRBV5-4 and TRBJ2-5; 7 nucleotides line up with TRBD1. The CDR3 length is 14 residues. The ends lost 3 bases at V and 1 base at J; junction bases unmatched: 3. Germline V CDR1 and CDR2: SGHNT, YYREEE (reference sequence). The CDR3 sequence is CASSSGQVQETQYF. Written as DNA, the CDR3 is TGTGCCAGCAGCTCCGGACAGGTCCAAGAGACCCAGTACTTC.

As regards this clone: Compared with germline, one end of the junction differs, possibly owing to a read error. The chain joins TRBV6-6 to TRBJ1-1; a possible D gene is TRBD1 (6 bases). The V gene's germline CDR1 is MNHNY and CDR2 SVGAGI (reference sequence). This CDR3 region has 15 residues. CDR3 amino acids: CASTYKDRPNTEAFF. For the CDR3, the DNA is TGTGCCAGCACTTACAAGGACAGACCGAACACTGAAGCTTTCTTT.

V and J are TRBV4-2 and TRBJ2-6; 9 bases match TRBD2. V dropped 4 bases and J dropped 0; count of bases not matched to a gene: 7. Per germline, CDR1 LGHNA and CDR2 YNFKEQ. The CDR3 has 18 residues. This CDR3 reads CASSPQRGASSGANVLTF. In DNA form, the CDR3 reads TGTGCCAGCAGCCCCCAGCGGGGGGCCTCCTCTGGGGCCAACGTCCTGACTTTC.

The rearrangement links TRBV2 to TRBJ1-4; no clear D. Germline CDR1 SNHLY, CDR2 FYNNEI. Trimming took off 4 bases at V and 3 bases at J, with 12 bases between the two ends. The CDR3 spans 15 residues. The chain's CDR3 is CASSGRQRANEKLFF. CDR3 DNA sequence: TGTGCCAGCAGTGGGCGCCAGCGGGCTAATGAAAAACTGTTTTTT.

The genes are TRBV6-5 and TRBJ1-2; a weak D match, TRBD1 (5 bases). The CDR3 covers 14 residues. Germline values: CDR1 MNHEY, CDR2 SVGAGI. V gave up 6 bases and J gave up 8 bases, with 19 bases separating them. As DNA, the CDR3 is TGTGCCAGCAGCGCCGCGCGGGGGTTAGAGGGCTACACCTTC. It specifies CASSAARGLEGYTF.

This chain links TRBV5-1 with TRBJ2-5; TRBD2 agrees at 12 bases. The J call is doubtful: the DNA matches TRBJ2-7 better. The V gene's germline CDR1 is SGHRS and CDR2 YFSETQ. There are 16 residues in the CDR3. CDR3 in amino acids: CASSQGTSGPTYEQYF. In DNA form, the CDR3 reads TGCGCCAGCAGTCAAGGGACTAGCGGGCCCACCTACGAGCAGTACTTC.

The chain couples TRBV19 to TRBJ2-1, with D perhaps TRBD2 (6 bases). CDR1 is LNHDA, CDR2 SQIVND, per germline (reference sequence). Trimming pared 9 bases from V and 4 bases from J, leaving 19 bases between. This CDR3 comprises 15 residues. The DNA for the CDR3 is TGTGCCAGCGCTCCGGGACTGCGAGTATACAATGAGCAGTTCTTC. This codes for CASAPGLRVYNEQFF. Looking up the rest from reference TRBV19 and TRBJ2-1 gives the full variable domain: DGGITQSPKYLFRKEGQNVTLSCEQNLNHDAMYWYRQDPGQGLRLIYYSQIVNDFQKGDIAEGYSVSREKKESFPLTVTSAQKNPTAFYLCASAPGLRVYNEQFFGPGTRLTVL.

The V call is TRBV6-6, the J call TRBJ1-6, with a weak D call TRBD1 (5 bases). With 7 bases removed from V and 12 bases from J, the gap between germline ends came to 10 bases. The CDR3 has 11 amino acids. The germline V gene encodes CDR1 MNHNY and CDR2 SVGAGI (reference sequence). CDR3: CASNEGEPLHF. CDR3 coding DNA: TGTGCCAGCAACGAAGGGGAACCCCTCCACTTT.

The gene calls are TRBV6-5 and TRBJ2-7; tentatively, D is TRBD1 (6 bases). Germline CDR1 and CDR2: MNHEY and SVGAGI. The V gene lost 5 bases and the J gene lost 0 bases, with 14 bases spanning the gap. This CDR3 is built from 15 residues. CDR3 region: CASSRGTDSSYEQYF. In DNA, the CDR3 is TGTGCCAGCAGTAGGGGGACCGATAGCTCCTACGAGCAGTACTTC.

The rearrangement joins TRBV5-4 to TRBJ2-5; D remains ambiguous. The CDR3 is 13 amino acids. Germline CDR1 SGHNT, CDR2 YYREEE (reference sequence). Trimming removed 6 bases from V and 7 bases from J, with 16 bases in between. The CDR3 protein is CASTAPPRGTQYF. The CDR3 DNA sequence: TGTGCCAGCACGGCTCCTCCCCGCGGGACCCAGTACTTC.

This chain connects TRBV2 to TRBJ1-6, with D perhaps TRBD1 (6 bases). CDR3 length equals 13 residues. Deletions cut 7 bases from V and 7 bases from J, with 11 bases between. Germline V gene lookup returns CDR1 SNHLY and CDR2 FYNNEI. Written as DNA, the CDR3 is TGTGCCAGCACTATAGGACAGAATTCACCCCTCCACTTT. Translation gives CASTIGQNSPLHF.

The V call is TRBV10-3, the J call TRBJ1-1; a weak D match, TRBD1 (5 bases). Germline values: CDR1 ENHRY, CDR2 SYGVKD. Trimming shortened V by 3 bases and J by 0 bases, and 17 bases separated the two germline ends. The CDR3 sequence is 17 residues long. DNA of the CDR3: TGTGCCATCAGTGATCTTACTACAGGAGTCATGAACACTGAAGCTTTCTTT. Translating it yields CAISDLTTGVMNTEAFF.

The chain employs TRBV27 and TRBJ2-3; possible D gene TRBD2, 5 bases. Germline V gene sequence: CDR1 MNHEY, CDR2 SMNVEV (reference sequence). CDR3 length: 14 amino acids. V was cut by 6 bases and J by 0 bases, with 10 bases left in between. The CDR3 nucleotides are TGTGCCAGCAGGCGAAAGCGGAGCACAGATACGCAGTATTTT. It specifies CASRRKRSTDTQYF.

The chain uses TRBV28 and TRBJ1-3; TRBD1 might be the D (5 bases). The germline gives CDR1 MDHEN, CDR2 SYDVKM. Trimming cost V 6 bases and J 0 bases, with 24 bases left between them. The CDR3 is made up of 19 amino acids. The DNA of the CDR3 is TGTGCCAGCAGGTACGACAGACGCTCTAGTTTTTTCTCTGGAAACACCATATATTTT. Its translation is CASRYDRRSSFFSGNTIYF.

This chain links TRBV6-1 with TRBJ1-5; 9 bases are a match to TRBD1. Trimming removed 5 bases from V and 0 bases from J; junction bases left unmatched: 2. CDR1 and CDR2 from the germline V gene are MNHNS and SASEGT. CDR3 length: 15 amino acids. CDR3 region: CASSRDRASNQPQHF. The CDR3 DNA reads as TGTGCCAGCAGTAGGGACAGGGCTAGCAATCAGCCCCAGCATTTT.

The chain has TRBV9 and TRBJ1-1; D is unclear. The germline V gene has CDR1 SGDLS and CDR2 YYNGEE. V shed 1 base and J shed 3 bases, with 10 bases lying between them. The CDR3 length is 14 residues. CDR3 nucleotide sequence: TGTGCCAGCAGCGTATCAGGAGGTGACACTGAAGCTTTCTTT. Its protein is CASSVSGGDTEAFF.

The CDR3 DNA sequence: TGTGCCAGCAGTTACTCAACAACCGCGGGGCAGCCCCAGCATTTT. This encodes CASSYSTTAGQPQHF. The chain has TRBV6-5 and TRBJ1-5; the D is unclear. Germline V gene sequence: CDR1 MNHEY, CDR2 SVGAGI. Trimming removed 0 bases at V and 7 bases at J, with 13 bases between. The CDR3 loop spans 15 amino acids.

The V and J genes are TRBV6-5 and TRBJ2-7; D not certain. CDR1 MNHEY and CDR2 SVGAGI come from the germline V gene. This CDR3 region has 13 residues. Trimming removed 7 bases from V and 0 bases from J, with 10 bases in between. The chain's CDR3 is CASTQANSYEQYF. The CDR3 DNA is TGTGCCAGCACTCAGGCGAACTCCTACGAGCAGTACTTC.

The V and J genes are TRBV4-1 and TRBJ2-7, with D unclear. CDR3 size: 14 residues. Per germline, CDR1 MGHRA and CDR2 YSYEKL. The V and J ends lost 4 bases and 0 bases respectively, with 10 bases between them. CDR3 in amino acids: CASSLRANSYEQYF. CDR3 DNA: TGCGCCAGCAGCCTTAGAGCGAACTCCTACGAGCAGTACTTC.

This rearrangement joins TRBV6-5 to TRBJ1-1; D is perhaps TRBD1 (5 bases). This CDR3 has 14 amino acids. Trimming removed 2 bases from V and 8 bases from J, with 15 bases in between. Germline V CDR1 and CDR2: MNHEY, SVGAGI. This chain's CDR3 is CASSYGGTQPEAFF. Written as DNA, the CDR3 is TGTGCCAGCAGTTACGGGGGGACGCAGCCAGAAGCTTTCTTT.

The V and J genes are TRBV19 and TRBJ2-1; D unclear. Trimming pared 1 base from V and 5 bases from J, leaving 9 bases between. CDR3 size: 14 residues. Germline V gene sequence: CDR1 LNHDA, CDR2 SQIVND (reference sequence). The chain's CDR3 is CASSIGQVDNEQFF. In nucleotides, the CDR3 is TGTGCCAGTAGTATAGGGCAGGTTGACAATGAGCAGTTCTTC.